Reported below is one T cell receptor (beta chain). Its antigen remains unknown. The source of the sample is a study of regulatory T cells in long-lasting Graves disease. Researchers made TCR beta libraries by using iRepertoire HTBI primers and running Arm-PCR on CDR3 regions. In TCRdb, the multiplex PCR reads were re-called with MiXCR into one record per CDR3 protein. The sample includes about 660,000 distinct CDR3 sequences, 25% to 30% of them seen just once. Time point: persistent/refractory GD, antithyroid drugs over 5 years with positive TRAb. TCR sequences were obtained from RNA taken from PBMCs. In each case, Graves' disease was diagnosed per American Thyroid Association guidelines. V gave up 0 bases and J gave up 7 bases; unmatched junction bases: 5. This CDR3 is 15 amino acids long. The germline V gene has CDR1 MNHEY and CDR2 SVGAGI. Findings of the study overall: There were preferences for TRBV28, TRBJ1-2 and TRBJ2-5 in persistent disease. Limited samples may have lowered accuracy.

Sequenced here: peripheral blood mononuclear cells (PBMCs), sampled when the disease was refractory, from a patient treated with antithyroid drugs. The clonotype was recovered from a female donor with Graves disease. The rearrangement links TRBV6-5 to TRBJ2-5; 10 bases line up with TRBD2. The CDR3 DNA follows: TGTGCCAGCAGTTACTCCTCTAGCGGGAGTGGGACCCAGTACTTC. It yields the protein CASSYSSSGSGTQYF.